This record concerns one TCR beta chain sequence. The antigen remains unidentified. This entry belongs to a study of regulatory T cells in long-lasting Graves disease. Findings and caveats of the study: Accuracy could have been hurt by small sample size. Persistent patients had more shared public clonotypes (under 3,000) than new patients (approximately 970).

Specified time point: newly diagnosed GD, antithyroid drugs for less than 3 months. Construction of the TCR library relied on RNA isolated from PBMCs. The authors drew patients from an endocrinology department in Xi'an, China. CDR3-region Arm-PCR and iRepertoire HTBI primers produced the TCR beta libraries. TCRdb ran MiXCR on the multiplex PCR reads and lists one entry per CDR3 protein. The table shows roughly 400,000 distinct CDR3 sequences, with around 17% occurring only once. These data were likewise used in another study, on T cells in Graves' hyperthyroidism and ophthalmopathy. This second study says: HTBI primers were the set used in a first-round RT-PCR of the TCR CDR3.

This TCR was recovered from a young woman with Graves disease. The input for sequencing was peripheral blood mononuclear cells (PBMCs), taken at new diagnosis, from a patient treated with antithyroid drugs.

The CDR3 reads CASPFRDIFPGELFF. CDR3 coding DNA: TGTGCCAGCCCGTTCCGGGACATATTTCCCGGGGAGCTGTTTTTT. V usage is TRBV6-1 and J usage is TRBJ2-2, with a possible D match to TRBD1 (6 bases). V lost 8 bases, J lost 6 bases, and 19 bases lay in between. This CDR3 has 15 amino acids. The germline V gene has CDR1 MNHNS and CDR2 SASEGT.